One sample yielded the 25 T cell receptor beta chains listed below, sequenced in a study of blood T cell repertoires in COVID-19. Assay used: immunoSEQ multiplex PCR; TCRdb lists only in-frame clones, some missing. The profile shows about 150,000 clones, 65% to 90% of them singletons. The sequencing input was peripheral blood. Every receptor here comes from a woman between 50 and 59 years old with acute or convalescent COVID-19.

The chain couples TRBV7-3 to TRBJ2-1; 10 positions agree with TRBD2. There are 16 residues in the CDR3. Trimming cost V 6 bases and J 9 bases; bases outside gene matches: 14. Germline V lookup: CDR1 SGHTA, CDR2 FQGTGA. CDR3 sequence (DNA): TGTGCCAGCAGGGGAGCGGGAGGGCGGTTAGGGGGTGAGCAGTTCTTC. Encoded protein: CASRGAGGRLGGEQFF.

The chain joins TRBV20-1 to TRBJ1-5; D may be TRBD1 (5 bases). CDR1 DFQATT and CDR2 SNEGSKA come from the germline V gene (reference sequence). The CDR3 spans 13 residues. Trimming took 3 bases from V and 1 from J, leaving 7 bases between them. CDR3 in amino acids: CSASSGSNQPQHF. In DNA, the CDR3 is TGCAGTGCTAGTTCAGGGAGCAATCAGCCCCAGCATTTT.

The rearrangement uses TRBV13 and TRBJ2-7, with D perhaps TRBD2 (6 bases). V was trimmed by 0 bases and J by 7 bases, leaving 10 bases between them. Germline V gene sequence: CDR1 PRHDT, CDR2 FYEKMQ (reference sequence). The CDR3 totals 13 residues. The DNA for the CDR3 is TGTGCCAGCAGCTTAGGCCGGGGGAAAGAGCAGTACTTC. Translating gives CASSLGRGKEQYF.

This CDR3 is CASSGQVTYEQYF. CDR3 bases: TGTGCCAGCTCCGGACAGGTCACCTACGAGCAGTACTTC. The chain recombines TRBV11-1 with TRBJ2-7; TRBD1 aligns across 7 bases. There are 13 residues in the CDR3. Germline V gene sequence: CDR1 SGHAT, CDR2 FQDESV (reference sequence). The V segment lost 8 bases and the J segment 2 bases; nucleotides outside the gene matches: 6.

The chain joins TRBV5-1 to TRBJ2-7; 15 bases agree with TRBD2. In germline, CDR1 is SGHRS, CDR2 YFSETQ. Trimming removed 1 base from V and 7 bases from J; junction bases left unmatched: 6. The CDR3 extends over 16 amino acids. CDR3 loop: CASSLRGLAGGWEQYF. CDR3 DNA sequence: TGCGCCAGCAGCTTGAGGGGACTAGCGGGGGGCTGGGAGCAGTACTTC.

The rearrangement uses TRBV4-2 and TRBJ1-2; D gene unclear. V gave up 4 bases and J gave up 7 bases, with 16 bases separating them. Germline V gene sequence: CDR1 LGHNA, CDR2 YNFKEQ. CDR3 length: 14 residues. CDR3 in DNA: TGTGCCAGCAGCCTCCCCGACAATACGGCTGGCTACACCTTC. Amino acid sequence: CASSLPDNTAGYTF.

The chain has TRBV18 and TRBJ1-1; 7 nucleotides line up with TRBD1. The V gene's germline CDR1 is KGHSH and CDR2 LQKENI. V lost 2 bases to trimming and J lost 8 bases; unmatched junction nucleotides: 5. CDR3 length: 13 residues. DNA for the CDR3: TGTGCCAGCTCACCAGTGGGACAGACCGAAGCTTTCTTT. It is translated as CASSPVGQTEAFF.

This clone was observed at least ten times. The rearrangement uses TRBV7-9 and TRBJ2-3; D is unclear. This CDR3 has 19 residues. Trimming pared 2 bases from V and 2 bases from J, leaving 23 bases between. Germline lookup yields CDR1 SEHNR and CDR2 FQNEAQ (reference sequence). The CDR3 coding sequence is TGTGCCAGCAGCTTAAGTGTTATATTGGTCGGCGGCAACACAGATACGCAGTATTTT. Translating it yields CASSLSVILVGGNTDTQYF.

The gene calls are TRBV18 and TRBJ2-3, with 11 bases that match TRBD2. The CDR3 is 16 amino acids. Germline values: CDR1 KGHSH, CDR2 LQKENI. The ends lost 1 base at V and 2 bases at J; junction bases unmatched: 2. The CDR3 nucleotides read TGTGCCAGCTCACCACAACTAGCGGGGGCCACAGATACGCAGTATTTT. Translation gives CASSPQLAGATDTQYF.

The chain combines TRBV6-1 with TRBJ1-3, with 7 bases identical to TRBD1. Per germline, CDR1 MNHNS and CDR2 SASEGT. After removal of 2 bases from V and 0 bases from J, the junction contained 4 bases not matched to a gene. CDR3 length: 16 residues. This chain's CDR3 is CASSERNRGSGNTIYF. CDR3 nucleotides: TGTGCCAGCAGTGAAAGGAACAGGGGCTCTGGAAACACCATATATTTT.

This clone was seen a few times. The V call is TRBV6-5, the J call TRBJ1-2, with 7 bases lining up with TRBD1. The V gene's germline CDR1 is MNHEY and CDR2 SVGAGI. The CDR3 runs 14 residues. V was pared by 5 bases and J by 4 bases, with 7 bases of the junction left unmatched. In DNA form, the CDR3 reads TGTGCCAGCAGTCCGGGACAGTCGATCTATGGCTACACCTTC. Protein: CASSPGQSIYGYTF.

The V gene is TRBV12-3 or TRBV12-4, the J gene TRBJ1-3, with 7 bases matching TRBD1. The CDR3 covers 13 residues. J lost 7 bases, V lost 8 bases, and 8 bases had no gene match. CDR3 in amino acids: CASGHRGRNTIYF. The CDR3 bases are TGTGCCAGCGGACACAGGGGTAGGAACACCATATATTTT.

This sequence joins TRBV7-2 and TRBJ1-5, with a possible D match to TRBD1 (6 bases). Germline assignment: CDR1 SGHTA and CDR2 FQGNSA. Trimming left V 1 base short and J 1 base short, with 11 bases between. The CDR3 sequence is 16 residues long. Here the CDR3 DNA reads TGTGCCAGCAGCTTAGTATACAGGGTGAGCAATCAGCCCCAGCATTTT. Protein: CASSLVYRVSNQPQHF.

This clone was observed once. V usage is TRBV6-6 and J usage is TRBJ1-5, with 10 bases fitting TRBD1. In germline, CDR1 is MNHNY, CDR2 SVGAGI (reference sequence). V shed 1 base and J 3 bases; nucleotides not matched to a gene: 3. The CDR3 runs to 16 residues. CDR3 in DNA: TGTGCCAGCAGTTACTGGGACAGGGGCCACAATCAGCCCCAGCATTTT. Encoded protein: CASSYWDRGHNQPQHF.

This sequence joins TRBV3-1 (or the pseudogene TRBV3-2) and TRBJ1-4, with TRBD1 matching 7 bases. The CDR3 totals 14 residues. Per the germline V gene, CDR1 is LGHDT and CDR2 is YNNKEL (reference sequence). Trimming removed 2 bases from V and 5 bases from J; junction bases left unmatched: 2. The CDR3 DNA follows: TGTGCCAGCAGCCAAAAGACAGGGAATGAAAAACTGTTTTTT. Protein product: CASSQKTGNEKLFF.

V is TRBV28 and J is TRBJ1-2; D might be TRBD1 (5 bases). The CDR3 contains 14 residues. The germline CDR1 and CDR2 sequences are MDHEN and SYDVKM. The germline V and J ends were trimmed by 10 bases and 5 bases, with 20 bases remaining between them. The CDR3, as DNA: TGTGCCACCGTTACGGGACTGTCCATATATGGCTACACCTTC. This sequence encodes CATVTGLSIYGYTF.

The genes are TRBV7-9 and TRBJ2-2, with 9 positions matching TRBD1. This CDR3 comprises 13 residues. Trimming at V came to 8 bases and at J to 5 bases, leaving 3 bases not matched to a gene. CDR1 and CDR2 from the germline V gene are SEHNR and FQNEAQ (reference sequence). The CDR3 protein is CASRGQGTGELFF. CDR3 DNA: TGTGCCAGCCGGGGACAGGGAACCGGGGAGCTGTTTTTT.

The chain couples TRBV4-3 to TRBJ1-6; 7 bases match TRBD1. The CDR3 sequence is 14 residues long. Per germline, CDR1 LGHNA and CDR2 YSLEER. Trimming at V came to 4 bases and at J to 5 bases, leaving 2 bases not matched to a gene. CDR3 sequence (DNA): TGCGCCAGCAGCCCAGGGACAGATAATTCACCCCTCCACTTT. Protein product: CASSPGTDNSPLHF.

The J gene is TRBJ1-2, the V gene TRBV28; D remains ambiguous. CDR3 length: 13 amino acids. In germline, CDR1 is MDHEN, CDR2 SYDVKM. V lost 5 bases and J 2 bases, leaving 9 bases between the germline ends. DNA of the CDR3: TGTGCCAGCAGTGCCCGGTTGAACTATGGCTACACCTTC. This codes for CASSARLNYGYTF.

The chain couples TRBV19 to TRBJ1-4; 7 positions agree with TRBD1. CDR3 length equals 12 residues. The V segment lost 10 bases and the J segment 7 bases; nucleotides outside the gene matches: 6. Germline V gene lookup returns CDR1 LNHDA and CDR2 SQIVND (reference sequence). The CDR3: CATTTGPEKLFF. CDR3 nucleotide sequence: TGTGCCACCACGACAGGGCCTGAAAAACTGTTTTTT.

The chain is built from TRBV10-2 and TRBJ1-6; a possible D gene is TRBD1 (5 bases). V lost 6 bases to trimming and J lost 6 bases, with 9 bases between them. Germline V gene lookup returns CDR1 WSHSY and CDR2 SAAADI. This CDR3 is 13 amino acids long. The CDR3: CASRDTTNSPLHF. CDR3 in DNA: TGCGCCAGCAGGGACACGACTAATTCACCCCTCCACTTT.

V is TRBV7-3 and J is TRBJ2-3; 8 bases line up with TRBD2. The V segment lost 2 bases and the J segment 6 bases; nucleotides outside the gene matches: 16. Per germline, CDR1 SGHTA and CDR2 FQGTGA. The CDR3 extends over 18 amino acids. The CDR3 loop reads CASSLAAGVSGITDTQYF. The CDR3 region has the DNA TGTGCCAGCAGCTTAGCGGCCGGGGTTAGCGGGATAACGGATACGCAGTATTTT.

The chain combines TRBV7-2 with TRBJ2-5, with D possibly matching TRBD2 (5 bases). CDR3 size: 16 residues. V was clipped by 1 base and J by 4 bases, with 16 bases between them. Germline loops: CDR1 SGHTA, CDR2 FQGNSA. The CDR3 region is CASSLDSASGIETQYF. The CDR3 DNA reads TGTGCCAGCAGCTTAGATTCAGCGTCGGGGATAGAGACCCAGTACTTC.

The genes are TRBV6-5 and TRBJ2-7; TRBD2 matches 11 bases. Germline CDR1 MNHEY, CDR2 SVGAGI. The length of the CDR3 is 14 residues. The ends lost 5 bases at V and 5 bases at J; junction bases unmatched: 5. CDR3 protein: CASSLLAGGHEQYF. The CDR3 nucleotides read TGTGCCAGCAGTCTCCTAGCGGGAGGTCACGAGCAGTACTTC.

This clone was recorded only once. This chain connects TRBV18 to TRBJ2-7, with TRBD2 matching 7 bases. From germline, CDR1 is KGHSH and CDR2 LQKENI. This CDR3 spans 14 amino acids. The junction had 5 bases not matched to a gene; V was cut back by 0 bases and J by 6 bases. CDR3: CASSPPLAGSEQYF. The DNA for the CDR3 is TGTGCCAGCTCACCACCGTTAGCGGGCTCCGAGCAGTACTTC.